These 9 T cell receptor beta chains were sequenced from one sample in a study of CD8+CD57+ T cells in acquired aplastic anemia. Genomic DNA acted as the template from which TCR beta VDJ combination and CDR3 sequence profiling were carried out. TCRdb reprocessed the reads via MiXCR and lists one record per CDR3 protein. The sample lists some 190,000 distinct CDR3 sequences; around 50% were seen once. The source material was sorted CD4+, CD8+, or CD8+CD57+ T cells (not recorded which) from PBMCs. The receptors originated from a human donor in good health, serving as a control.

This clonotype came up many times. The rearrangement joins TRBV7-9 to TRBJ1-1; TRBD1 matches at 7 bases. The CDR3 runs 14 residues. In germline, CDR1 is SEHNR, CDR2 FQNEAQ (reference sequence). The J segment lost 1 base and the V segment lost 5 bases, leaving 4 bases of the junction unmatched. Written as DNA, the CDR3 is TGTGCCAGCAGCCCACAGGGGTCGAACACTGAAGCTTTCTTT. Its protein is CASSPQGSNTEAFF.

This clonotype was seen many times. The chain joins TRBV5-1 to TRBJ2-1, with TRBD1 matching over 7 bases. The CDR3 length is 15 residues. CDR1 and CDR2 (germline): SGHRS, YFSETQ. V shed 4 bases and J 3 bases; nucleotides not matched to a gene: 7. This CDR3 reads CASSLTGMDYNEQFF. For the CDR3, the DNA is TGCGCCAGCAGCCTGACAGGGATGGACTACAATGAGCAGTTCTTC.

The chain recombines TRBV7-8 with TRBJ2-5; 7 nucleotides align to TRBD2. The CDR3 runs to 14 residues. V lost 2 bases, J lost 5 bases, and 5 bases stayed unmatched. The V gene's germline CDR1 is SGHVS and CDR2 FQNEAQ. The CDR3 region has the DNA TGTGCCAGCAGCTTATATGCGGGGGTGGAGACCCAGTACTTC. It translates to CASSLYAGVETQYF.

This clonotype was counted ten times or more. The rearrangement joins TRBV14 to TRBJ1-6; 9 nucleotides agree with TRBD1. The V and J ends lost 1 base and 6 bases, in that order; junction bases with no gene match: 1. The CDR3 spans 15 residues. Germline assignment: CDR1 SGHDN and CDR2 FVKESK. In DNA form, the CDR3 reads TGTGCCAGCAGCCAAGTGGACAGGGGTAATTCACCCCTCCACTTT. It yields the protein CASSQVDRGNSPLHF.

About this clonotype: Sequence at one end of the junction differs from germline and may be a read error. CDR3 in amino acids: CASSQDGVQPQHF. The CDR3 DNA sequence: TGCGCCAGCAGCCAAGATGGTGTTCAGCCCCAGCATTTT. This chain connects TRBV11-1 to TRBJ1-5; unclear D gene. In germline, CDR1 is SGHAT, CDR2 FQDESV (reference sequence). This CDR3 has 13 residues.

This clonotype has a count of ten or more. The rearrangement links TRBV5-1 to TRBJ1-1; 8 nucleotides line up with TRBD1. Looked up from germline, CDR1 is SGHRS and CDR2 is YFSETQ. J was trimmed by 2 bases and V by 7 bases; bases with no gene match: 10. The CDR3 has 15 residues. Here the CDR3 reads CASRLRGQANTEAFF. CDR3 nucleotides: TGCGCCAGCCGACTGAGGGGACAGGCTAACACTGAAGCTTTCTTT.

J is TRBJ2-5 and V is TRBV7-2, with D tentatively TRBD1 (6 bases). The V end lost 5 bases, the J end lost 4 bases, and 14 bases lay between the germline ends. The CDR3 is 14 residues long. The germline gives CDR1 SGHTA, CDR2 FQGNSA. The CDR3 nucleotides read TGTGCCAGCAGCCAAACAGGGTTAGGAGAGACCCAGTACTTC. Translating it yields CASSQTGLGETQYF.

The CDR3 here is CSALPSPSGYTF. The CDR3, as DNA: TGCAGTGCGCTCCCTTCGCCCAGCGGCTACACCTTC. The rearrangement joins TRBV20-1 to TRBJ1-2, with no clear D. The CDR3 totals 12 residues. V was shortened by 6 bases and J by 8 bases, with 16 bases between the two germline ends. CDR1 is DFQATT, CDR2 SNEGSKA, per germline (reference sequence).

Written as DNA, the CDR3 is TGTGCCACCAGTGGGGGTCGGGGCAATCAGCCCCAGCATTTT. Translated, it gives CATSGGRGNQPQHF. The chain couples TRBV24-1 to TRBJ1-5; D not certain. CDR1 and CDR2 from the germline V gene are KGHDR and SFDVKD. The V end was cut by 5 bases, the J end by 2 bases, with 9 bases between. The CDR3 is 14 amino acids.